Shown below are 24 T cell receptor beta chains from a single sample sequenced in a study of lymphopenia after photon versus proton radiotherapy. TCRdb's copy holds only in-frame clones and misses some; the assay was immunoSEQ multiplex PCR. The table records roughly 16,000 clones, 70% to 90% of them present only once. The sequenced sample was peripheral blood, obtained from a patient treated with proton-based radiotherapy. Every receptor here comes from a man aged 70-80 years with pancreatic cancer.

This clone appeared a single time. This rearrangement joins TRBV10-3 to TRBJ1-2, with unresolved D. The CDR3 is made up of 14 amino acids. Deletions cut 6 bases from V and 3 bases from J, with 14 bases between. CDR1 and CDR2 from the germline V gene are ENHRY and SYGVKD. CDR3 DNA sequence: TGTGCCATCAGGGACGGGCCAAATGACTATGGCTACACCTTC. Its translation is CAIRDGPNDYGYTF.

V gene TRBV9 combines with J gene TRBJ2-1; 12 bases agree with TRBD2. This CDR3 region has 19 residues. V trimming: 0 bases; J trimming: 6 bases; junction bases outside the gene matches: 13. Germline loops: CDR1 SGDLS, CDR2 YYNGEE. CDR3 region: CASSVVRGASGRALNEQFF. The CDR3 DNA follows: TGTGCCAGCAGCGTAGTGCGGGGGGCTAGCGGGAGGGCCCTCAATGAGCAGTTCTTC.

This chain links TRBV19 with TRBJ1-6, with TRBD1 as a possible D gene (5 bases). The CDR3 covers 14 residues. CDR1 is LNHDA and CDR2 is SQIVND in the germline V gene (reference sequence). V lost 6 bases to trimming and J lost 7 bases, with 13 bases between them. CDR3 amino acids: CASSLRGRNSPLHF. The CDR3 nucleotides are TGTGCCAGTAGCCTTCGGGGCAGGAATTCACCCCTCCACTTT.

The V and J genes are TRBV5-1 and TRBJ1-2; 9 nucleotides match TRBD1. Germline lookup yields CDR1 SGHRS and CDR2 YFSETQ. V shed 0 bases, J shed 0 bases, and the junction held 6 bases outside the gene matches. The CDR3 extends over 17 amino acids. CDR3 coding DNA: TGCGCCAGCAGCTTGGCCGGACAGGGGATCTCTAACTATGGCTACACCTTC. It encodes CASSLAGQGISNYGYTF.

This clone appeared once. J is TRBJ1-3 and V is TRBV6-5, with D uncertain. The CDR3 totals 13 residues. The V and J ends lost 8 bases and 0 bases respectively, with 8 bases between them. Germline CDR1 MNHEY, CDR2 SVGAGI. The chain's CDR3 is CASLSSSGNTIYF. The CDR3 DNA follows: TGTGCCAGCCTCAGCAGCTCTGGAAACACCATATATTTT.

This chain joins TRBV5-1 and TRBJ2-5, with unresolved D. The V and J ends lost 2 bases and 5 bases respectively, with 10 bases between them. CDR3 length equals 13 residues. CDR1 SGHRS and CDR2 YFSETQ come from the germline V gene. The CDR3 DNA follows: TGCGCCAGCAGCTTTGGCACTCGGGAGACCCAGTACTTC. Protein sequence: CASSFGTRETQYF.

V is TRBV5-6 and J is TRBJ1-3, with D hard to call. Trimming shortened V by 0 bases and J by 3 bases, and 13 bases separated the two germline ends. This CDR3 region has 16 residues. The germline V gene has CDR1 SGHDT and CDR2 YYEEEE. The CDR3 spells CASSLEGRVGGNTIYF. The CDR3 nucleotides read TGTGCCAGCAGCTTGGAGGGCAGAGTGGGTGGAAACACCATATATTTT. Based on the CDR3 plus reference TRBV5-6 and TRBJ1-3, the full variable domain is DAGVTQSPTHLIKTRGQQVTLRCSPKSGHDTVSWYQQALGQGPQFIFQYYEEEERQRGNFPDRFSGHQFPNYSSELNVNALLLGDSALYLCASSLEGRVGGNTIYFGEGSWLTVV.

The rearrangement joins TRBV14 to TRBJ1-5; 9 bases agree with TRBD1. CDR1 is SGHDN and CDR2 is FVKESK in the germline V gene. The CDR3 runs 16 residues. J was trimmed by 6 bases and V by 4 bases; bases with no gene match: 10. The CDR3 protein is CASSRSGTGWTQPQHF. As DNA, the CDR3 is TGTGCCAGCAGCCGATCCGGGACAGGGTGGACTCAGCCCCAGCATTTT.

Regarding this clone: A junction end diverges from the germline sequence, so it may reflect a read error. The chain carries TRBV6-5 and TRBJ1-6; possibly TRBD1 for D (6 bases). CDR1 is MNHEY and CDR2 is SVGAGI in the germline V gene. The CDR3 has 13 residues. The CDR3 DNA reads TGTGCCAGCAGGCCAGGACAGCCTGCTCTTCTGAGGTTT. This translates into CASRPGQPALLRF.

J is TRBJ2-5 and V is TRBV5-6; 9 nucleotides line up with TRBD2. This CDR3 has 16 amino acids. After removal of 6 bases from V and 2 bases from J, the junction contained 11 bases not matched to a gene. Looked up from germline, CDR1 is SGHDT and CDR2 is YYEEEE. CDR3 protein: CASTRGRGGRQETQYF. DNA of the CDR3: TGTGCCAGCACCCGTGGGCGGGGGGGCCGTCAAGAGACCCAGTACTTC.

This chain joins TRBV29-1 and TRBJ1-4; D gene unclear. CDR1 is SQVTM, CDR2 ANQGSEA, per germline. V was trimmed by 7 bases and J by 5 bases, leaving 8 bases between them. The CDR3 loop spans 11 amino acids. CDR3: CSGSENEKLFF. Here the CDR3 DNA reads TGCAGCGGATCAGAGAATGAAAAACTGTTTTTT.

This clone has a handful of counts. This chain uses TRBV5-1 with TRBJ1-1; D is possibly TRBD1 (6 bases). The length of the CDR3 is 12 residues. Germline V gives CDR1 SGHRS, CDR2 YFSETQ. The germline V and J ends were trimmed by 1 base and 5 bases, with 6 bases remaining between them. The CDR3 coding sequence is TGCGCCAGCAGCTTGCAGGGGACTGAAGCTTTCTTT. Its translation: CASSLQGTEAFF. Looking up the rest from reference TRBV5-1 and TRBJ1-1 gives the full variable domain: KAGVTQTPRYLIKTRGQQVTLSCSPISGHRSVSWYQQTPGQGLQFLFEYFSETQRNKGNFPGRFSGRQFSNSRSEMNVSTLELGDSALYLCASSLQGTEAFFGQGTRLTVV.

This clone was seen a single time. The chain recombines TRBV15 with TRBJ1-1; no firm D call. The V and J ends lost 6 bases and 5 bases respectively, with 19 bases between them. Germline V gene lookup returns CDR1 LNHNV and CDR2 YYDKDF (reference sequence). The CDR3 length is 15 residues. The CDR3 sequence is CATSPRRGVGTEAFF. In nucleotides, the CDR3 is TGTGCCACCAGTCCTCGACGGGGAGTGGGGACTGAAGCTTTCTTT.

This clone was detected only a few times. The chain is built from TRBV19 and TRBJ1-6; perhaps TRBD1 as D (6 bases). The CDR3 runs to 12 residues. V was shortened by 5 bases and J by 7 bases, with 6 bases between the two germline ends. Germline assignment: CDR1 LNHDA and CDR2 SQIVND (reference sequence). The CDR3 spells CASSDRNSPLHF. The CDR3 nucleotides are TGTGCCAGTAGTGACAGGAATTCACCCCTCCACTTT.

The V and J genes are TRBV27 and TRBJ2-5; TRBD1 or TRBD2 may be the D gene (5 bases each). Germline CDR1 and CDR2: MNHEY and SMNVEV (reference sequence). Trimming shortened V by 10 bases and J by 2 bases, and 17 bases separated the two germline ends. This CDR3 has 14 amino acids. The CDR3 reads CATSRGSGQETQYF. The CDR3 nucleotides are TGTGCCACCTCGAGGGGTTCGGGACAAGAGACCCAGTACTTC.

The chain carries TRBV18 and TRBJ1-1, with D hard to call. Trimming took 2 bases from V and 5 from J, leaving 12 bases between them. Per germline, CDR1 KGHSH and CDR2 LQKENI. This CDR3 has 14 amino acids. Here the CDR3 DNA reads TGTGCCAGCTCACCAGAGGTTAGGGAAACTGAAGCTTTCTTT. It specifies CASSPEVRETEAFF.

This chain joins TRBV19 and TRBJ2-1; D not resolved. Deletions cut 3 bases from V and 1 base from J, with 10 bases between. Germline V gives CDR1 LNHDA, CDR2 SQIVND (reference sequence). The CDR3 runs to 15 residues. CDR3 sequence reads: CASSIFRTSYNEQFF. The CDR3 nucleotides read TGTGCCAGTAGTATCTTCCGAACTTCCTACAATGAGCAGTTCTTC.

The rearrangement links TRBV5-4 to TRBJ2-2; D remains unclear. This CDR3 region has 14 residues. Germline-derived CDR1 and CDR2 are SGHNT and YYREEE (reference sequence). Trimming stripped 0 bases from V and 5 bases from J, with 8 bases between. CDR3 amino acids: CASSLGSGTGELFF. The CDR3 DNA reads TGTGCCAGCAGCTTGGGCTCAGGAACCGGGGAGCTGTTTTTT.

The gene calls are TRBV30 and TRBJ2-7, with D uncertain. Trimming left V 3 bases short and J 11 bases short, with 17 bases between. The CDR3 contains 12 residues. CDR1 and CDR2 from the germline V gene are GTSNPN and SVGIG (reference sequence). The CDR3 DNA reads TGTGCCTGGAGCCAAGACATGGGATCAGAGTACTTC. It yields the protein CAWSQDMGSEYF.

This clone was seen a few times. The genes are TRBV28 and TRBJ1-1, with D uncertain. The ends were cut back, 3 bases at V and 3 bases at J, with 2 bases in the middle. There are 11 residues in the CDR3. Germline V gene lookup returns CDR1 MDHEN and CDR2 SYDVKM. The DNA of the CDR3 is TGTGCCAGCAGTTTGGACACTGAAGCTTTCTTT. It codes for CASSLDTEAFF.

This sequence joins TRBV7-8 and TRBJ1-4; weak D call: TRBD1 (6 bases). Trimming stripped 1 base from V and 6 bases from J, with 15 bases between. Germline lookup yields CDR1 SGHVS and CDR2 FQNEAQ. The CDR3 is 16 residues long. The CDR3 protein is CASSLVIAGADEKLFF. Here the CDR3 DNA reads TGTGCCAGCAGCTTAGTAATTGCAGGGGCGGATGAAAAACTGTTTTTT. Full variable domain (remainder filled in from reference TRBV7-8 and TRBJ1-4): GAGVSQSPRYKVAKRGQDVALRCDPISGHVSLFWYQQALGQGPEFLTYFQNEAQLDKSGLPSDRFFAERPEGSVSTLKIQRTQQEDSAVYLCASSLVIAGADEKLFFGSGTQLSVL.

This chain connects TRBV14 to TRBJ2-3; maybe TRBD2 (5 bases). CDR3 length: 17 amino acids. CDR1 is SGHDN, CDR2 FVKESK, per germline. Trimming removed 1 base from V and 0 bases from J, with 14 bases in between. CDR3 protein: CASSQGGRGLSTDTQYF. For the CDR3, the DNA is TGTGCCAGCAGCCAAGGTGGACGGGGTTTGAGCACAGATACGCAGTATTTT.

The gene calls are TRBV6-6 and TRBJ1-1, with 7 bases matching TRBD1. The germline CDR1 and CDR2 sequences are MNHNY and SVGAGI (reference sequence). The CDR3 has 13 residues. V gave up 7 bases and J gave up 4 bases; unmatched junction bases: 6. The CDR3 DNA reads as TGTGCCAGCAACATACAGGGGAGCACTGAAGCTTTCTTT. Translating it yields CASNIQGSTEAFF.

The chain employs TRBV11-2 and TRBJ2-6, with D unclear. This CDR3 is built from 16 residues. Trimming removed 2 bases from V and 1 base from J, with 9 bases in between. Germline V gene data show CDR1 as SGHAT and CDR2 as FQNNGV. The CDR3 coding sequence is TGTGCCAGCAGCTTAATGTCTCCTTCTGGGGCCAACGTCCTGACTTTC. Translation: CASSLMSPSGANVLTF.